The rows below give T cell receptor beta chains drawn from one sample of a study of neurological immune-mediated disorders. TCRdb re-called the 5' RACE reads with MiXCR, one entry per CDR3 protein. Here the sample spans roughly 43,000 distinct CDR3 sequences, about 2% being singletons. The sample was PBMCs. These receptor sequences come from a woman between 40 and 50 years old with multiple sclerosis. CDR3s include the opening cysteine and the closing phenylalanine or tryptophan. D genes are given only for firm matches. Clone size is given for some rows only: seen once, a few or many times, or a class if the clone is expanded.

V	size	J	D	DNA	CDR3
TRBV10-2	many	TRBJ1-2	NA	TGCGCCAGCAGTGAGCCGCCCGGGGGAAGGGCCTATGGCTACACCTTC	CASSEPPGGRAYGYTF
TRBV6-5	many	TRBJ2-1	NA	TGTGCCAGCAGTTACTCGGTAAATGAGCAGTTCTTC	CASSYSVNEQFF
TRBV5-1	many	TRBJ2-3	NA	TGCGCCAGCAGCTTGGACGGACGGTTACCTAGCACAGATACGCAGTATTTT	CASSLDGRLPSTDTQYF
TRBV18	many	TRBJ1-3	NA	TGTGCCAGCTCACCACCGTTTGGACTCCAAGTCGGGCCGCCTAAAAAGAGAAACACCATATATTTT	CASSPPFGLQVGPPKKRNTIYF
TRBV9	many	TRBJ2-2	TRBD2	TGTGCCAGCAGCGGACTAGCGGGGGTCGCGAACACCGGGGAGCTGTTTTTT	CASSGLAGVANTGELFF
TRBV3-1	many	TRBJ1-2	NA	TGTGCCAGCCGACGGGTAGGGTATGGCTACACCTTC	CASRRVGYGYTF
TRBV4-1	many	TRBJ2-4	NA	TGCGCCAGCAGGTCGGGCCTAGCCAAAAACATTCAGTACTTC	CASRSGLAKNIQYF
TRBV5-1	many	TRBJ2-3	NA	TGCGCCAGCAGCTTCGATAGAGGGGACACAGATACGCAGTATTTT	CASSFDRGDTDTQYF
TRBV5-1	many	TRBJ1-1	NA	TGCGCCAGCATTGGAAATGAGAACACTGAAGCTTTCTTT	CASIGNENTEAFF
TRBV3-1	many	TRBJ2-1	NA	TGTGCCAGCAGCCAAGTCGCCCCCGGGCCTAGCAGCCGGTACAATGAGCAGTTCTTC	CASSQVAPGPSSRYNEQFF
TRBV3-1	many	TRBJ2-3	NA	TGTGCCAGCAAGTTCGGGCTTAGGACAGATACGCAGTATTTT	CASKFGLRTDTQYF
TRBV20-1	NA	TRBJ1-1	NA	TGCAGTGCTAGAGATCGAAGAGGGAGTGACACTGAAGCTTTCTTT	CSARDRRGSDTEAFF
TRBV5-1	many	TRBJ2-3	NA	TGCGCCAGCAGCTTGGGCGGTGAGGGAAGCACAGATACGCAGTATTTT	CASSLGGEGSTDTQYF
TRBV12-5	NA	TRBJ2-5	NA	TGTGCTAGTGACATGGACACTCAAGAGACCCAGTACTTC	CASDMDTQETQYF
TRBV20-1	many	TRBJ2-1	TRBD2	TGCAGTGCTAGAGGGGGGCTAGCGGGCCGGAATGAGCAGTTCTTC	CSARGGLAGRNEQFF
TRBV6-2/TRBV6-3	many	TRBJ1-2	TRBD1	TGTGCCAGCAGTAAGCCGGGACAGGGGGCCCGAGGCTACACCTTC	CASSKPGQGARGYTF
TRBV10-3	many	TRBJ2-7	TRBD2	TGTGCCATCAGTGAGATAGCGGGGGGGCAGAACGAGCAGTACTTC	CAISEIAGGQNEQYF
TRBV7-9	many	TRBJ2-2	TRBD1	TGTGCCAGCGCTATATCCGGGACAGCTAGAAACACCGGGGAGCTGTTTTTT	CASAISGTARNTGELFF
TRBV11-2	many	TRBJ2-7	NA	TGTGCCAGCAGCCTCTCGGGGTTCTACGAGCAGTACTTC	CASSLSGFYEQYF
TRBV20-1	many	TRBJ2-7	NA	TGCAGTGCTACCCGCCCGGTCCCCTACGAGCAGTACTTC	CSATRPVPYEQYF
TRBV15	few	TRBJ2-1	NA	TGTGCCACCAGCAGAGGAAGCGGACGCGTCAATGAGCAGTTCTTC	CATSRGSGRVNEQFF